These T cell receptor beta chains were read from a single sample in a study of ipilimumab plus nivolumab after autologous stem cell transplantation. Clones were read by immunoSEQ multiplex PCR, and TCRdb kept only the in-frame ones, dropping some. This sample has 4,500 to 5,000 clones; about 80% occur once, and the top ten carry over 15%. Specimen: PBMCs, collected in a trial of ipilimumab plus nivolumab as post-transplant consolidation. The receptors were gathered from a male donor with multiple myeloma. CDR3s include the opening cysteine and the closing phenylalanine or tryptophan. A D gene is named only where the DNA matches it firmly. The listing skips clone size in some rows; elsewhere it reads once, few, many or a size class.

v_gene	j_gene	abundance	d_gene	CDR3aa	CDR3nt
TRBV19	TRBJ2-5	.	.	CASSIPTADQETQYF	TGTGCCAGTAGTATCCCGACAGCGGACCAAGAGACCCAGTACTTC
TRBV7-9	TRBJ2-5	once	TRBD1	CASSLAGGTGRETQYF	TGTGCCAGCAGCTTAGCAGGGGGGACAGGGAGAGAGACCCAGTACTTC
TRBV11-3	TRBJ2-5	.	.	CASSLVSSQETQYF	TGTGCCAGCAGCTTAGTGTCTTCCCAAGAGACCCAGTACTTC
TRBV19	TRBJ1-5	once	.	CASSIPGGNQPQHF	TGTGCCAGTAGTATCCCCGGGGGGAATCAGCCCCAGCATTTT
TRBV2	TRBJ1-2	.	.	CASSADKLSGRGYTF	TGTGCCAGCAGCGCGGATAAGCTGTCAGGGAGGGGCTACACCTTC
TRBV23-1	TRBJ2-1	.	TRBD1	CASSHTQGACNEQFF	TGCGCCAGCAGTCACACCCAGGGGGCGTGCAATGAGCAGTTCTTC
TRBV10-3	TRBJ1-4	.	.	CAISDNEKLFF	TGTGCCATCAGCGATAATGAAAAACTGTTTTTT
TRBV7-9	TRBJ1-2	.	.	CASSLGTNYGYTF	TGTGCCAGCAGCTTAGGCACCAACTATGGCTACACCTTC
TRBV28	TRBJ2-7	.	.	CASRKLPREVEQYF	TGTGCCAGCAGAAAGTTACCCAGGGAAGTCGAGCAGTACTTC
TRBV18	TRBJ2-2	.	.	CASSPEDTGYGELFF	TGTGCCAGCTCACCTGAGGACACCGGATACGGGGAGCTGTTTTTT
TRBV6-4	TRBJ1-6	few	TRBD1	CASSISGGSNSPLHF	TGTGCCAGCAGTATTTCAGGGGGCTCTAATTCACCCCTCCACTTT
TRBV19	TRBJ1-2	.	.	CASSIRYGGDYGYTF	TGTGCCAGTAGTATACGGTACGGGGGCGACTATGGCTACACCTTC